The table lists the clone carrying this TCR beta chain with a count of one. The data derive from a study of Graves' ophthalmopathy and Graves' hyperthyroidism. RNA transcripts provided the template for amplifying TCR beta CDR3 regions. Second-round multiplex PCR followed a first-round RT-PCR using HTBI primers. MiXCR, applied by TCRdb to the multiplex PCR reads, yields one record per CDR3 protein. The repertoire holds 650,000 to 900,000 distinct CDR3 sequences, with around 40% as singletons. The CDR3 consists of 14 residues. The ends were cut back, 5 bases at V and 4 bases at J, with 14 bases in the middle. Germline loops: CDR1 MGHDK, CDR2 SYGVNS.

This TCR was sampled from an adult man with Graves' ophthalmopathy. Sequencing was performed on peripheral blood. V usage is TRBV25-1 and J usage is TRBJ1-1; D possibly corresponds to TRBD1 (5 bases). The CDR3 bases are TGTGCCAGCAGTTTAATTTTGGGGGGCACTGAAGCTTTCTTT. Translated: CASSLILGGTEAFF.